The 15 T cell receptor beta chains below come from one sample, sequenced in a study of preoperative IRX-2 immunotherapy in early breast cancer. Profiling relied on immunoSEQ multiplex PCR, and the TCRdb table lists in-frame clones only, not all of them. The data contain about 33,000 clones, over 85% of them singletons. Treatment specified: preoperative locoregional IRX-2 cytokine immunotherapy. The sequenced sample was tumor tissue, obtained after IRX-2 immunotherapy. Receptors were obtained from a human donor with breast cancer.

The CDR3, as DNA: TGTGCCAGCAGCTTATGGGGTGGGTTCTCCTACGAGCAGTACTTC. Translated, it gives CASSLWGGFSYEQYF. The V call is TRBV11-3, the J call TRBJ2-7; unclear D gene. V lost 2 bases, J lost 0 bases, and 11 bases lay in between. CDR3 size: 15 residues. Germline lookup yields CDR1 SGHNT and CDR2 YENEEA.

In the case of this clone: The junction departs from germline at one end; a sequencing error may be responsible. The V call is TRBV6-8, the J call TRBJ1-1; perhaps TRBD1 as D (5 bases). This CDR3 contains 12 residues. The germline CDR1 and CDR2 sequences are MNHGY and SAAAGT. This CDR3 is CAISGGVTEAFF. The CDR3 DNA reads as TGTGCCATCAGTGGGGGGGTCACTGAAGCTTTCTTT.

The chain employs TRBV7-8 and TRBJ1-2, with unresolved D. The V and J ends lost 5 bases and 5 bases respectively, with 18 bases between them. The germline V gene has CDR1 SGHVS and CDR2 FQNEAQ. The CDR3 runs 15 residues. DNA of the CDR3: TGTGCCAGCAGCCGCCCCGTTGGATACCGTTATGGCTACACCTTC. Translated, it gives CASSRPVGYRYGYTF.

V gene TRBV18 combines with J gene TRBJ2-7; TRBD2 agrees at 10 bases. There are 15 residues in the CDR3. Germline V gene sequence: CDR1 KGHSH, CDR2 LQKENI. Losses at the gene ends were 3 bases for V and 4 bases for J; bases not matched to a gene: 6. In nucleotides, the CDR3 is TGTGCCAGCTCACCGAGGACTAGCGGACATTACGAGCAGTACTTC. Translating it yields CASSPRTSGHYEQYF. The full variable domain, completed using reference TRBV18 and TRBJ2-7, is NAGVMQNPRHLVRRRGQEARLRCSPMKGHSHVYWYRQLPEEGLKFMVYLQKENIIDESGMPKERFSAEFPKEGPSILRIQQVVRGDSAAYFCASSPRTSGHYEQYFGPGTRLTVT.

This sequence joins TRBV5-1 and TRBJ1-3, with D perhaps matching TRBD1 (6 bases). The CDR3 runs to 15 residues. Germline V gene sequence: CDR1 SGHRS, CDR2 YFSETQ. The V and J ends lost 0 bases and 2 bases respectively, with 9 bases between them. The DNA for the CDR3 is TGCGCCAGCAGCTTGGCGACAGGTACTGGAAACACCATATATTTT. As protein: CASSLATGTGNTIYF.

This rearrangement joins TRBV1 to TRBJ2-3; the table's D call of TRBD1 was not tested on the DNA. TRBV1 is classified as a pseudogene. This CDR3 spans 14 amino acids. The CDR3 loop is CASSRGTGGDTQYF. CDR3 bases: TGCGCCAGCAGCCGGGGGACAGGGGGGGATACGCAGTATTTT.

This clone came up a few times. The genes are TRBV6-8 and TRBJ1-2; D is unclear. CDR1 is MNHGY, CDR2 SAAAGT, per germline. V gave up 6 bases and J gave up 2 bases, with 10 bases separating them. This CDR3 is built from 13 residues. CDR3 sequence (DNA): TGTGCCAGCAGCCCCGACGGCAACTATGGCTACACCTTC. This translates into CASSPDGNYGYTF.

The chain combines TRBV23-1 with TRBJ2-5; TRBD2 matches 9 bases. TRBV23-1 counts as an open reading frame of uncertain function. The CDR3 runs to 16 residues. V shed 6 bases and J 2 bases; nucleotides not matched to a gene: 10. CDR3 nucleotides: TGCGCCAGCAGCCAAGTAACTAGCGGGTTTCAAGAGACCCAGTACTTC. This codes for CASSQVTSGFQETQYF.

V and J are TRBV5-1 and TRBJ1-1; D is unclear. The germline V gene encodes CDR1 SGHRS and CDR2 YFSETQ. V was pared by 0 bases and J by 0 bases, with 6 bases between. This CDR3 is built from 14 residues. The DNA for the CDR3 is TGCGCCAGCAGCTTGGACGGGATGAACACTGAAGCTTTCTTT. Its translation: CASSLDGMNTEAFF.

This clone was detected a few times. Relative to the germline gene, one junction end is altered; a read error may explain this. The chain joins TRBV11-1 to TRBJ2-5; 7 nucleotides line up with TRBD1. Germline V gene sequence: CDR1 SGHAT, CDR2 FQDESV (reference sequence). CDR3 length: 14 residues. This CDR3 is CASSRLGGQKTQYF. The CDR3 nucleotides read TGTGCCAGCAGCCGGCTAGGGGGCCAAAAGACCCAGTACTTC. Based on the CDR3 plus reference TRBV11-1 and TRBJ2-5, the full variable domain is EAEVAQSPRYKITEKSQAVAFWCDPISGHATLYWYRQILGQGPELLVQFQDESVVDDSQLPKDRFSAERLKGVDSTLKIQPAELGDSAMYLCASSRLGGQKTQYFGPGTRLLVL.

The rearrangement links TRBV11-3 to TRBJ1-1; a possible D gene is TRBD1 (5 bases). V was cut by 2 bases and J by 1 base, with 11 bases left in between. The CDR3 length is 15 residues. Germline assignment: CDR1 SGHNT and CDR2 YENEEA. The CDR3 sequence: CASSLYGRGNTEAFF. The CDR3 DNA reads TGTGCCAGCAGCTTATACGGGAGGGGGAACACTGAAGCTTTCTTT.

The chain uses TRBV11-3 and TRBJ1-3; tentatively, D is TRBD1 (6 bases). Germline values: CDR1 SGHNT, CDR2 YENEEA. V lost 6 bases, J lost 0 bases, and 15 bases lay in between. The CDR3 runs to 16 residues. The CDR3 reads CASRGTTGPSGNTIYF. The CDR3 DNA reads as TGTGCCAGCAGAGGAACGACAGGACCCTCTGGAAACACCATATATTTT. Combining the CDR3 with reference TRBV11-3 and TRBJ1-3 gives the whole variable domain EAGVVQSPRYKIIEKKQPVAFWCNPISGHNTLYWYLQNLGQGPELLIRYENEEAVDDSQLPKDRFSAERLKGVDSTLKIQPAELGDSAVYLCASRGTTGPSGNTIYFGEGSWLTVV.

In DNA form, the CDR3 reads TGTGCCAGCAGGAGAGGGGCCCACGGGGAAAAACTGTTTTTT. It yields the protein CASRRGAHGEKLFF. The chain joins TRBV6-8 to TRBJ1-4; TRBD1 is a possible D gene (5 bases). Germline-derived CDR1 and CDR2 are MNHGY and SAAAGT. The germline V and J ends were trimmed by 6 bases and 8 bases, with 16 bases remaining between them. The CDR3 spans 14 residues.

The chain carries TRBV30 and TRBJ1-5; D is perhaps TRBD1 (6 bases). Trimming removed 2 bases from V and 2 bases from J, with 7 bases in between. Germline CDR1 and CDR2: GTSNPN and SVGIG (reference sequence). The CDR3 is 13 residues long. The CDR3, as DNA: TGTGCCTGGAGTTCAGGGGGCAATCAGCCCCAGCATTTT. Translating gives CAWSSGGNQPQHF.

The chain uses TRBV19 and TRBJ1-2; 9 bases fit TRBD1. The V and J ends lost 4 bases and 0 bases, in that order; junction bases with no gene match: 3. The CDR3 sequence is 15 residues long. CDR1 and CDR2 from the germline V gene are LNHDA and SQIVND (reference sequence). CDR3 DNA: TGTGCCAGTAGTAGGGGGACAGGGACTAACTATGGCTACACCTTC. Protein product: CASSRGTGTNYGYTF.